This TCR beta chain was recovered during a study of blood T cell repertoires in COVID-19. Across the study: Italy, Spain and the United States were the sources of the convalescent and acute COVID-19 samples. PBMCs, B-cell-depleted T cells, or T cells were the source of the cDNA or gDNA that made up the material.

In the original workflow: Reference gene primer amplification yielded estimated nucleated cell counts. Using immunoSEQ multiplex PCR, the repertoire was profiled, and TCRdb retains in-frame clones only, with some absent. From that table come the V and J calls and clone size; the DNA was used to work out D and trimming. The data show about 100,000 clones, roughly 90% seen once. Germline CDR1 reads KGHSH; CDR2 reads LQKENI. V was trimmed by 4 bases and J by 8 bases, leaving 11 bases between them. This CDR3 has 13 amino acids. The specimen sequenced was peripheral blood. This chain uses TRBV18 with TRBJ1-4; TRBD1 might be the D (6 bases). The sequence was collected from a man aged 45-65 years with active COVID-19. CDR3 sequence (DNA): TGTGCCAGCTCACTAGGGGACAACGAAAAACTGTTTTTT. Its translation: CASSLGDNEKLFF. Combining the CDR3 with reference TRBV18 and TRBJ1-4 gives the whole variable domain NAGVMQNPRHLVRRRGQEARLRCSPMKGHSHVYWYRQLPEEGLKFMVYLQKENIIDESGMPKERFSAEFPKEGPSILRIQQVVRGDSAAYFCASSLGDNEKLFFGSGTQLSVL.